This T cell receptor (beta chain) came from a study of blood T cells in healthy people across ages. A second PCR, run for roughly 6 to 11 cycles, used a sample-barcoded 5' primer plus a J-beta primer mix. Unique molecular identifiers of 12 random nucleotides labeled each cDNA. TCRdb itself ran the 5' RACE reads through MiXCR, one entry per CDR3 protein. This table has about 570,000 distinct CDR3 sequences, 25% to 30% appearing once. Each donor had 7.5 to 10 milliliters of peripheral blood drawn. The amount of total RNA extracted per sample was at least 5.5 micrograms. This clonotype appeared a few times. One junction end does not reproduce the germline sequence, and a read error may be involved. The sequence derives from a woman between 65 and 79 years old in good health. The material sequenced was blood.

Here the CDR3 reads CASRMHRESYNGQFF. The CDR3 bases are TGTGCCAGCAGGATGCACAGGGAATCCTACAATGGGCAGTTCTTC. The rearrangement uses TRBV7-2 and TRBJ2-1; a possible D gene is TRBD1 (6 bases). This CDR3 region has 15 residues. Germline loops: CDR1 SGHTA, CDR2 FQGNSA.